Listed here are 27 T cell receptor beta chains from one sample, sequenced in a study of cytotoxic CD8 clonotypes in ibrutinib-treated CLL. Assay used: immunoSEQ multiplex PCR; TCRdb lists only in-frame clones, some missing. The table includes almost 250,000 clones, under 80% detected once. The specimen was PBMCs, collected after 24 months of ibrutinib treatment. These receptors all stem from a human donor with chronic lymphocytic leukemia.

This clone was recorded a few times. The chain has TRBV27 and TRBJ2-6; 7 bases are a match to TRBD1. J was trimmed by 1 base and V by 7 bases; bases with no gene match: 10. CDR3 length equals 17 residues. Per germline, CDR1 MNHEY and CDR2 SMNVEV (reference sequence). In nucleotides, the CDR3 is TGTGCCAGCACCTTAAGGGGGACAGATTCTGGGGCCAACGTCCTGACTTTC. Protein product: CASTLRGTDSGANVLTF.

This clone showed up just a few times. The CDR3 nucleotides read TGTGCCAGCAGCTTAGGAAGTAGCGCCTACAATGAGCAGTTCTTC. This encodes CASSLGSSAYNEQFF. The J gene is TRBJ2-1, the V gene TRBV11-2; D may be TRBD2 (5 bases). V was shortened by 1 base and J by 2 bases, with 9 bases between the two germline ends. CDR1 is SGHAT and CDR2 is FQNNGV in the germline V gene. The CDR3 length is 15 residues.

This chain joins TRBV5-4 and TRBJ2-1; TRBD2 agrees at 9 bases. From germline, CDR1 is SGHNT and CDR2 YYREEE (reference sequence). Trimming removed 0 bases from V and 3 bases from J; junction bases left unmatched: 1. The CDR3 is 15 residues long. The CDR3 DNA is TGTGCCAGCAGCTTGGATAGCGGGAGCTACAATGAGCAGTTCTTC. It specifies CASSLDSGSYNEQFF. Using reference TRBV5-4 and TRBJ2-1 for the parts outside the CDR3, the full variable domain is ETGVTQSPTHLIKTRGQQVTLRCSSQSGHNTVSWYQQALGQGPQFIFQYYREEENGRGNFPPRFSGLQFPNYSSELNVNALELDDSALYLCASSLDSGSYNEQFFGPGTRLTVL.

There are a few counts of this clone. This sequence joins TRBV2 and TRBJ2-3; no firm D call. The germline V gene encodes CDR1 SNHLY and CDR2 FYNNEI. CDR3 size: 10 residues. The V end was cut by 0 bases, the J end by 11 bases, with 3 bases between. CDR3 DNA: TGTGCCAGCAGTGAAGCTATGCAGTATTTT. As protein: CASSEAMQYF. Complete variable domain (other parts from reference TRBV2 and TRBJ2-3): EPEVTQTPSHQVTQMGQEVILRCVPISNHLYFYWYRQILGQKVEFLVSFYNNEISEKSEIFDDQFSVERPDGSNFTLKIRSTKLEDSAMYFCASSEAMQYFGPGTRLTVL.

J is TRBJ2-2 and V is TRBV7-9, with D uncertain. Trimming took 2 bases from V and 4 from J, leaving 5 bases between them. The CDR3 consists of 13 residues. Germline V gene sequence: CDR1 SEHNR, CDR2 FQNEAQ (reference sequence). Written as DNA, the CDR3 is TGTGCCAGCAGCTTACTACCCACCGGGGAGCTGTTTTTT. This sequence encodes CASSLLPTGELFF.

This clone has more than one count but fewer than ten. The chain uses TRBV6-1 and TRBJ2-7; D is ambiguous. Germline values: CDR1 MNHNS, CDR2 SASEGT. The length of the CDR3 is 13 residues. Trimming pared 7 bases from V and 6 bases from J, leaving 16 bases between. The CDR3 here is CASTETLAAEQYF. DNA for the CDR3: TGTGCCAGCACCGAAACTCTGGCAGCCGAGCAGTACTTC.

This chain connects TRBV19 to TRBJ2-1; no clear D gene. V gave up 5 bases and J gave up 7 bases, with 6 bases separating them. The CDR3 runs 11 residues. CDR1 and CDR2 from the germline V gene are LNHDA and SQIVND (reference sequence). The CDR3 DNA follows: TGTGCCAGTAGTTTGGGGAATGAGCAGTTCTTC. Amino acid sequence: CASSLGNEQFF.

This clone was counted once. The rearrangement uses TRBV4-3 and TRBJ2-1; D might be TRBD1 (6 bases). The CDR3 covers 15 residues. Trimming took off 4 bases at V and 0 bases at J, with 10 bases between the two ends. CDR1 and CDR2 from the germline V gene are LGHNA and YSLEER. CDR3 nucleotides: TGCGCCAGCAGCCGGGCAGGGGACTCCTACAATGAGCAGTTCTTC. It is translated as CASSRAGDSYNEQFF.

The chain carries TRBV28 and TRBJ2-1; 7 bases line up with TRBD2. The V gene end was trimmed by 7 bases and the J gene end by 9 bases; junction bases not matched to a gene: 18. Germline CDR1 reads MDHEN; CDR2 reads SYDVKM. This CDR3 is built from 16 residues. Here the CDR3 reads CASNFHPGGTWGEQFF. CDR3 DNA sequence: TGTGCCAGCAACTTCCATCCGGGAGGTACGTGGGGTGAGCAGTTCTTC.

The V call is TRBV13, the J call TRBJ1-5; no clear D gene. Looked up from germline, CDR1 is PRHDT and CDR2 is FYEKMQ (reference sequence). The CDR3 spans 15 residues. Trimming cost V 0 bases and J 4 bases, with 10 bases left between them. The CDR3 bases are TGTGCCAGCAGCTTAGGAAGTTACAAAAATCAGCCCCAGCATTTT. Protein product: CASSLGSYKNQPQHF.

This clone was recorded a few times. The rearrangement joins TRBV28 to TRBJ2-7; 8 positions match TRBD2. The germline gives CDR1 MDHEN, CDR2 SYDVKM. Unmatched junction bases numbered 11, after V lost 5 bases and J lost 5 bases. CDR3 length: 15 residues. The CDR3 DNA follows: TGTGCCAGCAGTGGTAGGGGAGCGGGAGATCACGAGCAGTACTTC. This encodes CASSGRGAGDHEQYF.

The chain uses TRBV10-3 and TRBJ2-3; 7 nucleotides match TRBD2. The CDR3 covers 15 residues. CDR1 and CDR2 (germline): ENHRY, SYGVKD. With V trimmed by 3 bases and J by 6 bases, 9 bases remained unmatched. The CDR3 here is CAISDVGGRGDTQYF. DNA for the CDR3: TGTGCCATCAGTGATGTTGGCGGGAGAGGGGATACGCAGTATTTT.

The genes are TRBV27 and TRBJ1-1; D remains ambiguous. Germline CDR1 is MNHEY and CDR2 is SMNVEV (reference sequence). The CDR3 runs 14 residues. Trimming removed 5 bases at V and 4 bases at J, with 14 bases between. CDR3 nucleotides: TGTGCCAGCAGTCAAAGGACGTCTGGCACTGAAGCTTTCTTT. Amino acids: CASSQRTSGTEAFF.

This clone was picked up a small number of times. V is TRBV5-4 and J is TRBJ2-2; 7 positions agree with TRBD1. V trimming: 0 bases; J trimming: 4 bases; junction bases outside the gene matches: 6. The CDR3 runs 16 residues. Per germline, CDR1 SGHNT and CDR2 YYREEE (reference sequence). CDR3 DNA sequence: TGTGCCAGCAGCTTGGCCGGCAGGGGGTCCACCGGGGAGCTGTTTTTT. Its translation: CASSLAGRGSTGELFF.

The CDR3 protein is CACGQGFSYEQYF. The CDR3 coding sequence is TGTGCATGTGGACAGGGGTTCTCCTACGAGCAGTACTTC. The chain carries TRBV30 and TRBJ2-7; 9 bases fit TRBD1. From germline, CDR1 is GTSNPN and CDR2 SVGIG (reference sequence). This CDR3 contains 13 residues.

The CDR3 DNA follows: TGTGCCAGCAGCGTAGGCTGGGCTAATCCTGAAGCTTTCTTT. It specifies CASSVGWANPEAFF. The genes are TRBV9 and TRBJ1-1; D gene uncertain. Germline V gene lookup returns CDR1 SGDLS and CDR2 YYNGEE. V was shortened by 0 bases and J by 6 bases, with 12 bases between the two germline ends. This CDR3 region has 14 residues.

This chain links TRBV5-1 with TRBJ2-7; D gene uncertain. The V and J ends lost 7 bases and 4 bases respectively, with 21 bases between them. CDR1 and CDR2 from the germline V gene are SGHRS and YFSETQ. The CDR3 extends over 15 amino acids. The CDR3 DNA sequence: TGCGCCAGCGACGTTGGCTCCACCGCCAAATACGAGCAGTACTTC. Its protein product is CASDVGSTAKYEQYF.

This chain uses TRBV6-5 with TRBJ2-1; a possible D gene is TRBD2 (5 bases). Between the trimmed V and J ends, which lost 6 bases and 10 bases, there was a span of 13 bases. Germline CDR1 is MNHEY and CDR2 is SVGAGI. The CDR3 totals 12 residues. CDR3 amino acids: CASSSPGEEQFF. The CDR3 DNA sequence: TGTGCCAGCAGCTCCCCCGGGGAGGAGCAGTTCTTC.

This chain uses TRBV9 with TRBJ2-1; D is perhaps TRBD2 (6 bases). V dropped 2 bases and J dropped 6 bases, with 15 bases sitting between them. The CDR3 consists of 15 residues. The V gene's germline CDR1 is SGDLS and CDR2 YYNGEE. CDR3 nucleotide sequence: TGTGCCAGCAGCGTTTCGGGGGAGCGACCCAATGAGCAGTTCTTC. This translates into CASSVSGERPNEQFF.

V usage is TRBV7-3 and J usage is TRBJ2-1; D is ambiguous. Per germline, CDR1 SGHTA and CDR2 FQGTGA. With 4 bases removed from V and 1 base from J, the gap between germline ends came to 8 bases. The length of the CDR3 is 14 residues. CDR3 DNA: TGTGCCAGCAGCTCGGGCGGATCCTACAATGAGCAGTTCTTC. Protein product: CASSSGGSYNEQFF.

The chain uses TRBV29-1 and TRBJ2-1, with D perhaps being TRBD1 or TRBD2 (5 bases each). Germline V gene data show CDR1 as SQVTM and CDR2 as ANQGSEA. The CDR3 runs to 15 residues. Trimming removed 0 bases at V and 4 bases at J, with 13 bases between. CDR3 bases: TGCAGCGTTGAAGATTCGGGACCAAATTACAATGAGCAGTTCTTC. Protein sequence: CSVEDSGPNYNEQFF.

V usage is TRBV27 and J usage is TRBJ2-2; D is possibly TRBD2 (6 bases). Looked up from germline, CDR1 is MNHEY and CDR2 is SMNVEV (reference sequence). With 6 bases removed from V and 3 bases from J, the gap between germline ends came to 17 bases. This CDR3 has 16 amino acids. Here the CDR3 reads CASRLEGQDHTGELFF. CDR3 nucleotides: TGTGCCAGCAGGTTGGAGGGGCAGGACCACACCGGGGAGCTGTTTTTT.

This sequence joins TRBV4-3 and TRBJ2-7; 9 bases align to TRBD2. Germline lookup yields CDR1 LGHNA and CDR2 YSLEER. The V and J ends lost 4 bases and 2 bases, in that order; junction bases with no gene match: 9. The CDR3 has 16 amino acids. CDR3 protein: CASSRAKTSGTYEQYF. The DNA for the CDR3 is TGCGCCAGCAGCCGCGCAAAGACTAGCGGAACCTACGAGCAGTACTTC.

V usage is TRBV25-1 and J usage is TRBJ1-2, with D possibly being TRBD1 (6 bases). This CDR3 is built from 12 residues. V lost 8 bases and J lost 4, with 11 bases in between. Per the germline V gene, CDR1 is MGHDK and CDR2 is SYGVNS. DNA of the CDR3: TGTGCCAGCTCAGGGGAGGGCTATGGCTACACCTTC. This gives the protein CASSGEGYGYTF.

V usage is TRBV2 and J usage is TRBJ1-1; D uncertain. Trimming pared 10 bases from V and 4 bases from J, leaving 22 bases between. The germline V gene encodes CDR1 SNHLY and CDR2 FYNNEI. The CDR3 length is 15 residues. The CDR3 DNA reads TGTGCCACCATCGCGGGCCGGACGGACTTCACTGAAGCTTTCTTT. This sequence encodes CATIAGRTDFTEAFF. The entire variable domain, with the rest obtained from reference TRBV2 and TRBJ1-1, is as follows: EPEVTQTPSHQVTQMGQEVILRCVPISNHLYFYWYRQILGQKVEFLVSFYNNEISEKSEIFDDQFSVERPDGSNFTLKIRSTKLEDSAMYFCATIAGRTDFTEAFFGQGTRLTVV.

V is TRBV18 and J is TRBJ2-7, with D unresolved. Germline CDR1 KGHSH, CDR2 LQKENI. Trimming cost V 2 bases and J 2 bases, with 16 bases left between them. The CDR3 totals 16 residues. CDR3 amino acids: CASSPNPDTLTYEQYF. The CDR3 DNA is TGTGCCAGCTCACCAAACCCCGACACTTTGACCTACGAGCAGTACTTC.

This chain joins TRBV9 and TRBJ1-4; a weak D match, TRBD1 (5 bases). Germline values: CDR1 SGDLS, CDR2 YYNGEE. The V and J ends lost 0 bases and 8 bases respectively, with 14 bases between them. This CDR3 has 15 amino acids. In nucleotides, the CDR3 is TGTGCCAGCAGCGTAGGGACGGGACTTGGGGAAAAACTGTTTTTT. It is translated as CASSVGTGLGEKLFF.